A selection of T cell receptor beta chains follows, all from one sample in a study of blood T cell repertoires in COVID-19. Clones were read by immunoSEQ multiplex PCR, and TCRdb kept only the in-frame ones, dropping some. The table includes over 200,000 clones, less than 90% detected once. Sequenced sample: peripheral blood. The receptors come from a man aged 35 to 55 with active or convalescent COVID-19. Each CDR3 is given with its conserved first and last residue. D genes are given only for firm matches. Clone size is not always given. Where it is, it says once, few, many or a class for expanded clones.

J	size	V	D	DNA	CDR3
TRBJ1-1	-	TRBV23-1	-	TGCGCCAGCAGTCCCCCCGGAGGAGGGACGAATGAAGCTTTCTTT	CASSPPGGGTNEAFF
TRBJ1-4	-	TRBV18	-	TGTGCCAGCTCGTACCAGGGCGCGCTTAGTGAAAAACTGTTTTTT	CASSYQGALSEKLFF
TRBJ1-6	-	TRBV14	-	TGTGCCAGCAGCCAAGACAGTTGGTATTCACCCCTCCACTTT	CASSQDSWYSPLHF
TRBJ1-5	-	TRBV6-5	TRBD1	TGTGCCAGCTGCAGGGGACAGAATAATCAGCCCCAGCATTTT	CASCRGQNNQPQHF
TRBJ1-2	once	TRBV29-1	TRBD1	TGCAGCGTAACCGGGACAGGCATTTACGAAGATGGCTACACCTTC	CSVTGTGIYEDGYTF
TRBJ1-5	-	TRBV10-3	-	TGTGCCATCAGTGAGACGGGTTTCGGTCAGCCCCAGCATTTT	CAISETGFGQPQHF
TRBJ2-7	once	TRBV2	TRBD2	TGTGCCAGCGGGACTACCTCCTACGAGCAGTACTTC	CASGTTSYEQYF
TRBJ1-3	-	TRBV28	-	TGTGCCAGCAGTACGAGGAGGTCTGGAAACACCATATATTTT	CASSTRRSGNTIYF
TRBJ2-5	-	TRBV28	TRBD2	TGTGCCAGCAGTTTGCTTCGACTAGCGGGAGGGGAAGAGACCCAGTACTTC	CASSLLRLAGGEETQYF
TRBJ1-1	-	TRBV4-1	-	TGCGCCAGCAGCCGGGCCTACAGGTCCACTGAAGCTTTCTTT	CASSRAYRSTEAFF
TRBJ1-1	-	TRBV5-1	TRBD1	TGCGCCAGCAGCCTCTCAGGACAGGGGGTGGCCACTGAAGCTTTCTTT	CASSLSGQGVATEAFF
TRBJ2-7	-	TRBV6-5	TRBD2	TGTGCCAGCAGTACTTATCCGGGACTAGCGTTCGAGCAGTACTTC	CASSTYPGLAFEQYF
TRBJ1-1	-	TRBV3-1/TRBV3-2	-	TGTGCCAGCAGCAGACAGGTAGTGAGGACTGAAGCTTTCTTT	CASSRQVVRTEAFF
TRBJ1-5	-	TRBV28	TRBD1	TGTGCCAGCAGTTTCCACCGACAGGGGGACCAGCCCCAGCATTTT	CASSFHRQGDQPQHF
TRBJ2-3	-	TRBV28	TRBD2	TGTGCCAGCAGTTCCCCGGTTCCGCGGGAGGGCACAGATACGCAGTATTTT	CASSSPVPREGTDTQYF